The rows below give T cell receptor beta chains drawn from one sample of a study of blood T cell repertoires in COVID-19. The data were produced by immunoSEQ multiplex PCR, yet TCRdb's version contains in-frame clones alone and is incomplete. The table has about 140,000 clones, about 80% seen once; the top ten hold around 3%. The sequencing input was PBMCs or T cells enriched from blood (not recorded which). These receptors all come from a woman in her forties or fifties who had recovered from COVID-19. Both conserved end residues are part of each CDR3. The order of the fields is D gene, V gene, J gene, clone size, CDR3 DNA, CDR3 protein. The D gene is left open where the match is weak. Size tells how often a clone was seen (once, few, many) or the class of an expanded clone, and some rows leave it out.

TRBD2	TRBV6-2/TRBV6-3	TRBJ2-3	.	TGTGCCAGCAGTCCCGGGGGAGCGGGGAGCACAGATACGCAGTATTTT	CASSPGGAGSTDTQYF
TRBD2	TRBV11-2	TRBJ2-5	once	TGTGCCAGCAGCTATAGGCTAGCGGGATCGAGGGAGACCCAGTACTTC	CASSYRLAGSRETQYF
.	TRBV3-1/TRBV3-2	TRBJ1-2	many	TGTGCCAGCAGCTTGACTACAGCTGATGGCTACACCTTC	CASSLTTADGYTF
.	TRBV9	TRBJ1-3	.	TGTGCCAGCAGCGTAGCTGCGGGAGGAAACACCATATATTTT	CASSVAAGGNTIYF
.	TRBV4-1	TRBJ1-4	.	TGCGCCAGCAGCCAGGAAAGACAGTGGGATGAAAAACTGTTTTTT	CASSQERQWDEKLFF
TRBD2	TRBV11-2	TRBJ2-5	.	TGTGCCAGCAGCCGGACTAGCGGGGTCCGGGAGACCCAGTACTTC	CASSRTSGVRETQYF
TRBD2	TRBV11-3	TRBJ2-1	.	TGTGCCAGCAGCTACTTCCCGGGACTAGGGAATGAGCAGTTCTTC	CASSYFPGLGNEQFF
TRBD1	TRBV28	TRBJ2-7	.	TGTGCCAGCAGCCGGGACAGGGGTTACGAGCAGTACTTC	CASSRDRGYEQYF
TRBD1	TRBV30	TRBJ1-2	.	TGTGCCTGGAGTCCGGACAGGGGCATCTATGGCTACACCTTC	CAWSPDRGIYGYTF
.	TRBV11-3	TRBJ1-4	once	TGTGCCAGCAGCCGCTATGCCTCGAGGGAAAAACTGTTTTTT	CASSRYASREKLFF
.	TRBV6-5	TRBJ2-7	.	TGTGCCAGCAGTCTAACCGGGAGCTACTACGAGCAGTACTTC	CASSLTGSYYEQYF
.	TRBV20-1	TRBJ1-2	.	TGCAGTGCTAGAGACCCGTATGGCTACACCTTC	CSARDPYGYTF
TRBD2	TRBV11-3	TRBJ2-3	once	TGTGCCAGCAGCCCAGGGACTAGTAGGACAGATACGCAGTATTTT	CASSPGTSRTDTQYF
.	TRBV5-1	TRBJ2-7	once	TGCGCCAGCAGCTCGATGGCCTTGGACTCCGAGCAGTACTTC	CASSSMALDSEQYF
TRBD2	TRBV6-5	TRBJ2-1	.	TGTGCCAGCAGCTTAGCGGGAGGGCCGGGGAATGAGCAGTTCTTC	CASSLAGGPGNEQFF
.	TRBV7-9	TRBJ1-2	.	TGTGCCAGCAGCTTAGCGGGCTACGGATCCGGCTACACCTTC	CASSLAGYGSGYTF
TRBD1	TRBV7-3	TRBJ2-2	.	TGTGCCAGCAGCCCAGGACAGGGGGCCAGGGAGCTGTTTTTT	CASSPGQGARELFF
.	TRBV4-1	TRBJ2-3	.	TGCGCCAGCAGCCAGGGCAGCACAGATACGCAGTATTTT	CASSQGSTDTQYF
TRBD2	TRBV9	TRBJ2-5	.	TGTGCCAGCAGCCACCAGGGACTAGCGGGGATGTACCAAGAGACCCAGTACTTC	CASSHQGLAGMYQETQYF
.	TRBV27	TRBJ2-6	.	TGTGCCAGCAGGACTTCTGGGGCCAACGTCCTGACTTTC	CASRTSGANVLTF
.	TRBV20-1	TRBJ2-1	.	TGCAGTGCCGACGCTAGCTTAGAGCAGTTCTTC	CSADASLEQFF
.	TRBV18	TRBJ1-3	.	TGTGCCAGCTCACCACCGGATCAGGGAGGAAACACCATATATTTT	CASSPPDQGGNTIYF
TRBD1	TRBV28	TRBJ2-7	.	TGTGCCAGCAGTGAACCAGGGGGCGTGTACGAGCAGTACTTC	CASSEPGGVYEQYF
.	TRBV4-2	TRBJ1-2	.	TGTGCCAGCAGCCAAGATGGCTCGGGCGGGGTAAACTATGGCTACACCTTC	CASSQDGSGGVNYGYTF
.	TRBV4-1	TRBJ1-1	once	TGCGCCAGCAGCCCAGGTGGCAGGGGCGGCACTGAAGCTTTCTTT	CASSPGGRGGTEAFF
TRBD1	TRBV3-1/TRBV3-2	TRBJ1-2	.	TGTGCCAGCGCCCTCTGGGGACAGGGAGCCTATGGCTACACCTTC	CASALWGQGAYGYTF